The rows below give T cell receptor beta chains drawn from one sample of a study of cytomegalovirus exposure and HLA in healthy donors. Produced via immunoSEQ multiplex PCR; TCRdb's table is partial and in-frame only. The sample has about 120,000 clones; 70% to 90% are singletons. Sequenced input: PBMCs. Every receptor here comes from a man in his late teens or twenties in good health and CMV-seronegative. CDR3s include the opening cysteine and the closing phenylalanine or tryptophan. Each record gives: V gene, J gene, D gene, clone size, CDR3 length, CDR3 DNA, CDR3 protein. D genes are given only for firm matches. Size values are once, few and many counts, or a class for expanded clones, and some rows have none.

v_gene: TRBV6-1
j_gene: TRBJ2-3
d_gene: .
abundance: few
len: 15
CDR3nt: TGTGCCAGCAATAAAGCGGTCACGGTTACAGATACGCAGTATTTT
CDR3aa: CASNKAVTVTDTQYF

v_gene: TRBV5-1
j_gene: TRBJ1-1
d_gene: TRBD1
abundance: .
len: 16
CDR3nt: TGCGCCAGCAGTCCCGGGACAGAGGGTTTGTACACTGAAGCTTTCTTT
CDR3aa: CASSPGTEGLYTEAFF

v_gene: TRBV6-6
j_gene: TRBJ1-1
d_gene: .
abundance: .
len: 15
CDR3nt: TGTGCCAGCAGTTACGAGGGAGGCTTGAACACTGAAGCTTTCTTT
CDR3aa: CASSYEGGLNTEAFF

v_gene: TRBV5-6
j_gene: TRBJ2-1
d_gene: .
abundance: .
len: 16
CDR3nt: TGTGCCAGCAGCTTGGTCGGCGGGAGAAGGGGGAATGAGCAGTTCTTC
CDR3aa: CASSLVGGRRGNEQFF

v_gene: TRBV7-9
j_gene: TRBJ2-7
d_gene: .
abundance: .
len: 13
CDR3nt: TGTGCCAGCAGCTCAAACAGAGCCTACGAGCAGTACTTC
CDR3aa: CASSSNRAYEQYF

v_gene: TRBV4-1
j_gene: TRBJ2-5
d_gene: TRBD2
abundance: .
len: 15
CDR3nt: TGCGCCAGCAGCCACCCAGCGGGAGGGCAAGAGACCCAGTACTTC
CDR3aa: CASSHPAGGQETQYF

v_gene: TRBV27
j_gene: TRBJ2-7
d_gene: .
abundance: many
len: 12
CDR3nt: TGTGCCAGCAGTCCGACGGGCTACGAGCAGTACTTC
CDR3aa: CASSPTGYEQYF

v_gene: TRBV28
j_gene: TRBJ1-1
d_gene: TRBD1
abundance: .
len: 12
CDR3nt: TGTGCCAGCAGGACAGGGAGTACTGAAGCTTTCTTT
CDR3aa: CASRTGSTEAFF

v_gene: TRBV18
j_gene: TRBJ1-4
d_gene: TRBD1
abundance: .
len: 17
CDR3nt: TGTGCCAGCTCACCGAATTATGCAGGGGGCTTGGGTGAAAAACTGTTTTTT
CDR3aa: CASSPNYAGGLGEKLFF

v_gene: TRBV15
j_gene: TRBJ1-5
d_gene: .
abundance: .
len: 16
CDR3nt: TGTGCCACCAGCAGAGATCCGGGGGAGGGCAATCAGCCCCAGCATTTT
CDR3aa: CATSRDPGEGNQPQHF

v_gene: TRBV28
j_gene: TRBJ1-1
d_gene: TRBD1
abundance: once
len: 14
CDR3nt: TGTGCCAGCCGCACAGGGGGATGGCCGGCTGAAGCTTTCTTT
CDR3aa: CASRTGGWPAEAFF

v_gene: TRBV5-1
j_gene: TRBJ2-7
d_gene: TRBD2
abundance: .
len: 15
CDR3nt: TGCGCCAGCAGCTTGCTAGCGGGAAACTCCTACGAGCAGTACTTC
CDR3aa: CASSLLAGNSYEQYF

v_gene: TRBV2
j_gene: TRBJ1-2
d_gene: TRBD1
abundance: .
len: 13
CDR3nt: TGTGCCAGCACCGGGACAGAGAGCTATGGCTACACCTTC
CDR3aa: CASTGTESYGYTF

v_gene: TRBV11-2
j_gene: TRBJ1-3
d_gene: .
abundance: once
len: 13
CDR3nt: TGTGCCAGCAGCTTAGAGAAAGCGGACACCATATATTTT
CDR3aa: CASSLEKADTIYF

v_gene: TRBV7-9
j_gene: TRBJ2-7
d_gene: TRBD1
abundance: .
len: 12
CDR3nt: TGTGCCAGCAGCCGGACAGGCTACGAGCAGTACTTC
CDR3aa: CASSRTGYEQYF

v_gene: TRBV11-2
j_gene: TRBJ1-2
d_gene: .
abundance: few
len: 13
CDR3nt: TGTGCCAGCAGCGGAGATTCTTACTATGGCTACACCTTC
CDR3aa: CASSGDSYYGYTF

v_gene: TRBV6-1
j_gene: TRBJ2-7
d_gene: .
abundance: .
len: 15
CDR3nt: TGTGCCAGCAGACTTGGACAAGCGAGTGCCTACGAGCAGTACTTC
CDR3aa: CASRLGQASAYEQYF

v_gene: TRBV29-1
j_gene: TRBJ1-3
d_gene: .
abundance: .
len: 13
CDR3nt: TGCAGCGTTGAAATTCTCTCTGGAAACACCATATATTTT
CDR3aa: CSVEILSGNTIYF

v_gene: TRBV11-3
j_gene: TRBJ2-3
d_gene: TRBD1
abundance: once
len: 16
CDR3nt: TGTGCCAGCAGCAACTACAGGGGGAACCCCCCAGATACGCAGTATTTT
CDR3aa: CASSNYRGNPPDTQYF

v_gene: TRBV5-6
j_gene: TRBJ2-7
d_gene: .
abundance: .
len: 15
CDR3nt: TGTGCCAGCAGCTCACAGGGTCGGGCATCCTACGAGCAGTACTTC
CDR3aa: CASSSQGRASYEQYF

v_gene: TRBV28
j_gene: TRBJ1-2
d_gene: .
abundance: .
len: 13
CDR3nt: TGTGCCAGCAGTTCGGAGGGCTTCAATGGCTACACCTTC
CDR3aa: CASSSEGFNGYTF

v_gene: TRBV25-1
j_gene: TRBJ1-6
d_gene: .
abundance: .
len: 15
CDR3nt: TGTGCCAGCAGTTACACCAGGGTTGGAAATTCACCCCTCCACTTT
CDR3aa: CASSYTRVGNSPLHF

v_gene: TRBV27
j_gene: TRBJ2-7
d_gene: TRBD1
abundance: .
len: 13
CDR3nt: TGTGCCAGCAGCATCAGCTACAGGGGCGAGCAGTACTTC
CDR3aa: CASSISYRGEQYF

v_gene: TRBV5-4
j_gene: TRBJ1-1
d_gene: TRBD1
abundance: .
len: 15
CDR3nt: TGTGCCAGCAGAGACCGACAGGGGGCCGGAACTGAAGCTTTCTTT
CDR3aa: CASRDRQGAGTEAFF

v_gene: TRBV5-6
j_gene: TRBJ2-7
d_gene: TRBD1
abundance: .
len: 15
CDR3nt: TGTGCCAGCAGCCCCAAGGGACAGGGCAGTTACGAGCAGTACTTC
CDR3aa: CASSPKGQGSYEQYF

v_gene: TRBV6-6
j_gene: TRBJ1-2
d_gene: TRBD1
abundance: .
len: 16
CDR3nt: TGTGCCAGCAGCCCTGGTCGACAGGGCTCTAACTATGGCTACACCTTC
CDR3aa: CASSPGRQGSNYGYTF

v_gene: TRBV27
j_gene: TRBJ1-1
d_gene: TRBD1
abundance: .
len: 15
CDR3nt: TGTGCCAGCAGTAGACAGGGGGCTGTTATCTCTGAAGCTTTCTTT
CDR3aa: CASSRQGAVISEAFF

v_gene: TRBV25-1
j_gene: TRBJ1-1
d_gene: .
abundance: .
len: 16
CDR3nt: TGTGCCAGCAGTGAACAGGGCCGGGCTGGAAACACTGAAGCTTTCTTT
CDR3aa: CASSEQGRAGNTEAFF

v_gene: TRBV4-2
j_gene: TRBJ2-7
d_gene: TRBD1
abundance: .
len: 16
CDR3nt: TGTGCCAGCAGCCAAGGGGGACAGGGGGTAGGTTACGAGCAGTACTTC
CDR3aa: CASSQGGQGVGYEQYF

v_gene: TRBV27
j_gene: TRBJ2-7
d_gene: TRBD1
abundance: .
len: 18
CDR3nt: TGTGCCAGCAGTATATCCGGGACAGATCGGGTTCTAGTTTACGAGCAGTACTTC
CDR3aa: CASSISGTDRVLVYEQYF

v_gene: TRBV5-1
j_gene: TRBJ1-4
d_gene: .
abundance: .
len: 16
CDR3nt: TGCGCCAGCAGTTTGGAGACAACAAGCCCGAGCGGAAAACTGTTTTTT
CDR3aa: CASSLETTSPSGKLFF

v_gene: TRBV2
j_gene: TRBJ1-4
d_gene: .
abundance: .
len: 15
CDR3nt: TGTGCCAGCAGTCGGGACACCTCAACTAATGAAAAACTGTTTTTT
CDR3aa: CASSRDTSTNEKLFF

v_gene: TRBV9
j_gene: TRBJ1-2
d_gene: TRBD1
abundance: .
len: 16
CDR3nt: TGTGCCAGCAGCGTAGCATTAGGGGGCCGATACTATGGCTACACCTTC
CDR3aa: CASSVALGGRYYGYTF

v_gene: TRBV6-5
j_gene: TRBJ1-1
d_gene: TRBD1
abundance: .
len: 14
CDR3nt: TGTGCCAGCAGAACCGGGACAGGGGGTTCTGAAGCTTTCTTT
CDR3aa: CASRTGTGGSEAFF

v_gene: TRBV6-1
j_gene: TRBJ1-1
d_gene: .
abundance: .
len: 11
CDR3nt: TGTGCCAGCAGTCGCCGTTCGGGGGCTTTCTTT
CDR3aa: CASSRRSGAFF

v_gene: TRBV10-1
j_gene: TRBJ1-6
d_gene: .
abundance: few
len: 13
CDR3nt: TGCGCCAGCAGAGGACAGCTGAATTCACCCCTCCACTTT
CDR3aa: CASRGQLNSPLHF

v_gene: TRBV5-4
j_gene: TRBJ2-7
d_gene: .
abundance: few
len: 15
CDR3nt: TGTGCCAGCAGCCCCACTAGATCGGCAGGCTACGAGCAGTACTTC
CDR3aa: CASSPTRSAGYEQYF

v_gene: TRBV5-6
j_gene: TRBJ2-7
d_gene: .
abundance: .
len: 13
CDR3nt: TGTGCCAGCAGCTTTAACTATGAATACGAGCAGTACTTC
CDR3aa: CASSFNYEYEQYF

v_gene: TRBV14
j_gene: TRBJ2-1
d_gene: TRBD2
abundance: .
len: 16
CDR3nt: TGTGCCAGCAGCAATCGACCGGGACTAGCGGGCGATGAGCAGTTCTTC
CDR3aa: CASSNRPGLAGDEQFF

v_gene: TRBV6-6
j_gene: TRBJ2-2
d_gene: .
abundance: .
len: 13
CDR3nt: TGTGCCAGCAGCGACACGAACACCGGGGAGCTGTTTTTT
CDR3aa: CASSDTNTGELFF

v_gene: TRBV10-3
j_gene: TRBJ1-5
d_gene: .
abundance: few
len: 15
CDR3nt: TGTGCCATCAGTGAGGGGGAGTATAGCAATCAGCCCCAGCATTTT
CDR3aa: CAISEGEYSNQPQHF

v_gene: TRBV11-2
j_gene: TRBJ2-7
d_gene: TRBD1
abundance: .
len: 15
CDR3nt: TGTGCCAGCAGCGACCCCGGGACAGGAAACTACGAGCAGTACTTC
CDR3aa: CASSDPGTGNYEQYF

v_gene: TRBV7-9
j_gene: TRBJ1-1
d_gene: .
abundance: .
len: 14
CDR3nt: TGTGCCAGCAGCGAGATGACAGAGAACACTGAAGCTTTCTTT
CDR3aa: CASSEMTENTEAFF

v_gene: TRBV27
j_gene: TRBJ1-5
d_gene: .
abundance: .
len: 15
CDR3nt: TGTGCCAGCAGTTTCCGGGGGGCGTACAATCAGCCCCAGCATTTT
CDR3aa: CASSFRGAYNQPQHF

v_gene: TRBV7-6
j_gene: TRBJ1-1
d_gene: .
abundance: .
len: 15
CDR3nt: TGTGCCAGCAGCTTAGCGCTGGCGGCGAACACTGAAGCTTTCTTT
CDR3aa: CASSLALAANTEAFF

v_gene: TRBV13
j_gene: TRBJ1-3
d_gene: .
abundance: many
len: 12
CDR3nt: TGTGCCAGCAGCCCAGCTGGAAACACCATATATTTT
CDR3aa: CASSPAGNTIYF

v_gene: TRBV28
j_gene: TRBJ2-7
d_gene: .
abundance: .
len: 14
CDR3nt: TGTGCCAGCAAAATAAGCGGCCGTTCCTACGAGCAGTACTTC
CDR3aa: CASKISGRSYEQYF

v_gene: TRBV30
j_gene: TRBJ1-1
d_gene: .
abundance: .
len: 13
CDR3nt: TGTGCCTGGAGTTGGGAGGAGGACACTGAAGCTTTCTTT
CDR3aa: CAWSWEEDTEAFF

v_gene: TRBV19
j_gene: TRBJ2-3
d_gene: TRBD2
abundance: .
len: 14
CDR3nt: TGTGCCACCAGACTAGCGGGGCCCACAGATACGCAGTATTTT
CDR3aa: CATRLAGPTDTQYF

v_gene: TRBV19
j_gene: TRBJ1-2
d_gene: .
abundance: .
len: 14
CDR3nt: TGTGCCAGTAGTATCTCAGGGAATGACTATGGCTACACCTTC
CDR3aa: CASSISGNDYGYTF

v_gene: TRBV27
j_gene: TRBJ2-7
d_gene: .
abundance: .
len: 14
CDR3nt: TGTGCCAGCAGTGCGACAGGTTTGTCCTACGAGCAGTACTTC
CDR3aa: CASSATGLSYEQYF

v_gene: TRBV5-1
j_gene: TRBJ2-1
d_gene: TRBD2
abundance: .
len: 15
CDR3nt: TGCGCCAGCAGCTATGGGACTAGCGGATACAATGAGCAGTTCTTC
CDR3aa: CASSYGTSGYNEQFF

v_gene: TRBV28
j_gene: TRBJ1-1
d_gene: .
abundance: .
len: 14
CDR3nt: TGTGCCAGCAGTGCGCGGACAGAGAACACTGAAGCTTTCTTT
CDR3aa: CASSARTENTEAFF

v_gene: TRBV6-5
j_gene: TRBJ1-1
d_gene: .
abundance: .
len: 14
CDR3nt: TGTGCCAGCAGCGCGGGGCAGTTGAACACTGAAGCTTTCTTT
CDR3aa: CASSAGQLNTEAFF

v_gene: TRBV19
j_gene: TRBJ2-7
d_gene: .
abundance: .
len: 15
CDR3nt: TGTGCCAGTAGTAGTAGACAGAAGAATACCTACGAGCAGTACTTC
CDR3aa: CASSSRQKNTYEQYF

v_gene: TRBV7-2
j_gene: TRBJ1-3
d_gene: TRBD1
abundance: once
len: 18
CDR3nt: TGTGCCAGCAGCCCGAGGACAGGGGGACGCCTCTCTGGAAACACCATATATTTT
CDR3aa: CASSPRTGGRLSGNTIYF

v_gene: TRBV30
j_gene: TRBJ1-3
d_gene: TRBD1
abundance: once
len: 13
CDR3nt: TGTGCCTGCCAGGGGGCAATTGGAAACACCATATATTTT
CDR3aa: CACQGAIGNTIYF

v_gene: TRBV7-7
j_gene: TRBJ2-1
d_gene: TRBD2
abundance: .
len: 18
CDR3nt: TGTGCCAGCAGCTTGGGGTTGACGGGAGGGATCTCCTACAATGAGCAGTTCTTC
CDR3aa: CASSLGLTGGISYNEQFF

v_gene: TRBV6-5
j_gene: TRBJ1-1
d_gene: TRBD1
abundance: .
len: 14
CDR3nt: TGTGCCAGCAGCTATACAGGGGACCTCACTGAAGCTTTCTTT
CDR3aa: CASSYTGDLTEAFF